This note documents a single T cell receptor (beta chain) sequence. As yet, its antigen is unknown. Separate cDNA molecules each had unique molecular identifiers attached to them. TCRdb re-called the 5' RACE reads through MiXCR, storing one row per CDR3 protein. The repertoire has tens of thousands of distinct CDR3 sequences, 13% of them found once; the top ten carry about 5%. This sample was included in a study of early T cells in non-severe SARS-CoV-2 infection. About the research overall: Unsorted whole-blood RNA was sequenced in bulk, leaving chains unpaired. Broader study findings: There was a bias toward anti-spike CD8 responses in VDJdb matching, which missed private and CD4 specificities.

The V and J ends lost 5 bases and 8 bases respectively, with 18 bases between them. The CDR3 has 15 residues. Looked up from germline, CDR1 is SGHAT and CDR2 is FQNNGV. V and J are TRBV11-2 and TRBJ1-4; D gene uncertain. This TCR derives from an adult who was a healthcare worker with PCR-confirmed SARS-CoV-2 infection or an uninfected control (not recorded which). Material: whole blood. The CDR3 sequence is CASSPQQGRIEKLFF. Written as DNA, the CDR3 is TGTGCCAGCAGCCCGCAGCAAGGACGGATAGAAAAACTGTTTTTT.